Each of the 21 T cell receptor beta chains below was sequenced from the same sample in a study of naive and memory T cell subsets. An equimolar mix of two oligonucleotides served as the beta constant-region primer for TRBC1 and TRBC2. Ligated cDNA was amplified by four rounds of PCR with nested alpha and beta constant-region primers and SP2. MiXCR, run by TCRdb on the UMI-ligation and nested PCR reads, gives a single entry per CDR3 protein. The sample lists some 82,000 distinct CDR3 sequences, roughly 9.2% occurring once. Sequencing was carried out using naive CD8+ T cells from blood. Every receptor here comes from a human donor in good health.

V and J are TRBV14 and TRBJ1-1; D may be TRBD1 (5 bases). The CDR3 has 13 residues. Germline assignment: CDR1 SGHDN and CDR2 FVKESK. V was trimmed by 3 bases and J by 6 bases, leaving 11 bases between them. The chain's CDR3 is CASSQLTVPEAFF. The CDR3, as DNA: TGTGCCAGCAGCCAGCTGACAGTTCCTGAAGCTTTCTTT.

The chain has TRBV12-3 or TRBV12-4 and TRBJ2-3; D is tentatively TRBD1 or TRBD2 (5 bases each). The CDR3 contains 19 residues. Trimming removed 8 bases from V and 0 bases from J, with 27 bases in between. The DNA for the CDR3 is TGTGCCAGCGGGACGCCACTACCCCTAAGAGATACTAGCACAGATACGCAGTATTTT. It encodes CASGTPLPLRDTSTDTQYF.

The chain joins TRBV6-6 to TRBJ2-3, with a tentative D call TRBD2 (6 bases). This CDR3 has 21 amino acids. V lost 0 bases, J lost 0 bases, and 25 bases lay in between. Per the germline V gene, CDR1 is MNHNY and CDR2 is SVGAGI (reference sequence). This CDR3 is CASSYSPGGTVSVSSTDTQYF. The CDR3 bases are TGTGCCAGCAGTTACTCGCCCGGGGGAACTGTATCAGTTTCTAGCACAGATACGCAGTATTTT.

This clonotype was seen at least ten times. This chain connects TRBV29-1 to TRBJ2-2; D assignment may be TRBD1 or TRBD2 (5 bases each). CDR3 length: 14 residues. Per germline, CDR1 SQVTM and CDR2 ANQGSEA. Trimming took 2 bases from V and 1 from J, leaving 8 bases between them. The CDR3, as DNA: TGCAGCGTTGAAACAGGAGGGAACACCGGGGAGCTGTTTTTT. It yields the protein CSVETGGNTGELFF.

This clonotype was observed at least ten times. The genes are TRBV20-1 and TRBJ2-2, with 12 bases aligning to TRBD2. CDR1 DFQATT and CDR2 SNEGSKA come from the germline V gene (reference sequence). This CDR3 has 19 residues. V gave up 1 base and J gave up 4 bases; unmatched junction bases: 13. DNA of the CDR3: TGCAGTGCTAGAGTGGTCGGAGGACTAGCGGGACCCGGCACCGGGGAGCTGTTTTTT. Translating gives CSARVVGGLAGPGTGELFF.

This clonotype was recorded at least ten times. The V call is TRBV11-2, the J call TRBJ2-4; tentative D call: TRBD1 (6 bases). Per the germline V gene, CDR1 is SGHAT and CDR2 is FQNNGV. Trimming took off 0 bases at V and 1 base at J, with 7 bases between the two ends. The CDR3 length is 15 residues. CDR3: CASSLDQGAKNIQYF. The CDR3 coding sequence is TGTGCCAGCAGCTTAGACCAGGGGGCCAAAAACATTCAGTACTTC.

This clonotype came up many times. V is TRBV6-6 and J is TRBJ2-5; D remains unclear. V lost 1 base and J lost 2, with 11 bases in between. There are 15 residues in the CDR3. Per the germline V gene, CDR1 is MNHNY and CDR2 is SVGAGI (reference sequence). The CDR3 region is CASSYWAMGQETQYF. DNA of the CDR3: TGTGCCAGCAGTTACTGGGCTATGGGGCAAGAGACCCAGTACTTC.

This clonotype was counted ten times or more. Here the CDR3 reads CAISLPPRIGNEQFF. CDR3 coding DNA: TGTGCCATCAGTCTTCCTCCCCGTATCGGCAATGAGCAGTTCTTC. This rearrangement joins TRBV10-3 to TRBJ2-1; unclear D gene. The CDR3 covers 15 residues. CDR1 is ENHRY and CDR2 is SYGVKD in the germline V gene. V was clipped by 5 bases and J by 6 bases, with 17 bases between them.

This chain joins TRBV7-6 and TRBJ2-1; the D gene is possibly TRBD2 (5 bases). Per the germline V gene, CDR1 is SGHVS and CDR2 is FNYEAQ. Trimming took 5 bases from V and 0 from J, leaving 14 bases between them. The CDR3 length is 16 residues. The CDR3 coding sequence is TGTGCCAGCAGCGCCGGGCTAGCAAGCTCCTACAATGAGCAGTTCTTC. Protein sequence: CASSAGLASSYNEQFF.

The CDR3 nucleotides are TGTGCCACCAGCAGCACAACTAATGAAAAACTGTTTTTT. Protein: CATSSTTNEKLFF. The chain combines TRBV15 with TRBJ1-4; D unclear. The CDR3 has 13 residues. CDR1 is LNHNV, CDR2 YYDKDF, per germline (reference sequence). Trimming left V 3 bases short and J 0 bases short, with 2 bases between.

The CDR3 DNA sequence: TGTGCCAGCAGTGGCAGACTAGTGGGCACAGATACGCAGTATTTT. Translating it yields CASSGRLVGTDTQYF. This chain uses TRBV28 with TRBJ2-3, with D tentatively TRBD2 (6 bases). CDR1 is MDHEN and CDR2 is SYDVKM in the germline V gene. The CDR3 is 15 amino acids. Trimming stripped 5 bases from V and 1 base from J, with 13 bases between.

V gene TRBV2 combines with J gene TRBJ2-3; no clear D. CDR3 size: 15 residues. CDR1 is SNHLY and CDR2 is FYNNEI in the germline V gene. V lost 2 bases, J lost 0 bases, and 9 bases lay in between. The CDR3 sequence is CASSETYGSTDTQYF. The CDR3 bases are TGTGCCAGCAGTGAAACATACGGTAGCACAGATACGCAGTATTTT. The full variable domain, with the rest looked up from reference TRBV2 and TRBJ2-3, is EPEVTQTPSHQVTQMGQEVILRCVPISNHLYFYWYRQILGQKVEFLVSFYNNEISEKSEIFDDQFSVERPDGSNFTLKIRSTKLEDSAMYFCASSETYGSTDTQYFGPGTRLTVL.

This clonotype was seen a few times. The rearrangement joins TRBV10-3 to TRBJ2-7, with 9 bases lining up with TRBD1. Germline V lookup: CDR1 ENHRY, CDR2 SYGVKD. The ends lost 10 bases at V and 7 bases at J; junction bases unmatched: 8. CDR3 length equals 12 residues. In nucleotides, the CDR3 is TGTGCCACCGCCGGGACAGGGTATGAGCAGTACTTC. This translates into CATAGTGYEQYF.

This clonotype showed up just a few times. J is TRBJ2-1 and V is TRBV7-8; possible D gene TRBD1, 6 bases. Trimming stripped 1 base from V and 1 base from J, with 11 bases between. Germline CDR1 is SGHVS and CDR2 is FQNEAQ. The CDR3 is 16 amino acids. CDR3 sequence reads: CASSLGGGPSYNEQFF. The CDR3 DNA reads TGTGCCAGCAGCTTAGGAGGGGGTCCTTCCTACAATGAGCAGTTCTTC.

This clonotype was seen repeatedly, ten times or more. The gene calls are TRBV6-5 and TRBJ2-5, with 8 bases lining up with TRBD1. The CDR3 length is 15 residues. Trimming at V came to 0 bases and at J to 0 bases, leaving 0 bases not matched to a gene. Germline V gene sequence: CDR1 MNHEY, CDR2 SVGAGI. The CDR3, as DNA: TGTGCCAGCAGTTACTCGGACAGGGACCAAGAGACCCAGTACTTC. Its translation is CASSYSDRDQETQYF.

V usage is TRBV7-9 and J usage is TRBJ1-1; D might be TRBD1 (5 bases). From germline, CDR1 is SEHNR and CDR2 FQNEAQ (reference sequence). Trimming removed 2 bases at V and 1 base at J, with 8 bases between. This CDR3 is built from 14 residues. This chain's CDR3 is CASSLSRENTEAFF. The CDR3, as DNA: TGTGCCAGCAGCTTAAGCAGGGAGAACACTGAAGCTTTCTTT. The full variable domain, completed using reference TRBV7-9 and TRBJ1-1, is DTGVSQNPRHKITKRGQNVTFRCDPISEHNRLYWYRQTLGQGPEFLTYFQNEAQLEKSRLLSDRFSAERPKGSFSTLEIQRTEQGDSAMYLCASSLSRENTEAFFGQGTRLTVV.

The chain employs TRBV5-1 and TRBJ2-7; 10 nucleotides align to TRBD2. In germline, CDR1 is SGHRS, CDR2 YFSETQ. The trim removed 4 bases at V and 6 bases at J, leaving 19 bases unmatched. The CDR3 loop spans 18 amino acids. The CDR3 loop reads CASSPASGRAPSLREQYF. In nucleotides, the CDR3 is TGCGCCAGCAGCCCGGCCAGCGGGAGGGCCCCCTCCCTTCGCGAGCAGTACTTC.

This clonotype has more than one count but fewer than ten. The V call is TRBV19, the J call TRBJ2-7; possibly TRBD2 for D (6 bases). The CDR3 length is 18 residues. The germline V gene has CDR1 LNHDA and CDR2 SQIVND (reference sequence). V gave up 0 bases and J gave up 2 bases, with 20 bases separating them. CDR3 protein: CASSIDRSGPLPTYEQYF. CDR3 coding DNA: TGTGCCAGTAGTATAGATCGGAGCGGGCCTCTCCCAACCTACGAGCAGTACTTC.

In this sample, this clonotype turned up a few times. V usage is TRBV20-1 and J usage is TRBJ2-7; D is unresolved. Germline CDR1 and CDR2: DFQATT and SNEGSKA (reference sequence). V was pared by 2 bases and J by 1 base, with 9 bases between. This CDR3 region has 13 residues. CDR3 sequence (DNA): TGCAGTGCTAGACAGTTCCGATCCTACGAGCAGTACTTC. Translation: CSARQFRSYEQYF.

The J gene is TRBJ2-5, the V gene TRBV7-8, with unresolved D. The CDR3 is made up of 12 amino acids. V lost 10 bases, J lost 2 bases, and 11 bases lay in between. CDR1 and CDR2 (germline): SGHVS, FQNEAQ. CDR3 coding DNA: TGTGCCACCCAAGTGGGTCAAGAGACCCAGTACTTC. Protein sequence: CATQVGQETQYF.

The table lists this clonotype with a few counts. J is TRBJ2-7 and V is TRBV7-9, with TRBD1 matching 8 bases. V lost 4 bases, J lost 6 bases, and 5 bases stayed unmatched. This CDR3 spans 13 amino acids. Germline V gene lookup returns CDR1 SEHNR and CDR2 FQNEAQ (reference sequence). CDR3 protein: CASSSGQGGEQYF. The CDR3 nucleotides read TGTGCCAGCAGCTCCGGACAGGGCGGCGAGCAGTACTTC.